Here is one T cell receptor (beta chain) with its context. This entry is derived from a study of OX40 agonist ivuxolimab in advanced cancers. Assay: immunoSEQ multiplex PCR; the TCRdb copy retains only in-frame clones and omits some. The sample carries tens of thousands of clones, 76% recorded once. The germline V gene encodes CDR1 MNHNY and CDR2 SVGAGI (reference sequence). V trimming: 5 bases; J trimming: 10 bases; junction bases outside the gene matches: 17. There are 16 residues in the CDR3. The gene calls are TRBV6-6 and TRBJ1-5; 7 bases match TRBD1. The origin of this receptor is an adult with an advanced solid tumor such as melanoma, head and neck, liver or kidney cancer. The sequencing used CD4+ or CD8+ T cells sorted from blood, collected in a trial of the OX40 agonist ivuxolimab. The CDR3 region is CASSLSGTAEGYPQHF. The CDR3 DNA is TGTGCCAGCAGTCTCTCCGGGACAGCCGAAGGGTATCCCCAGCATTTT.